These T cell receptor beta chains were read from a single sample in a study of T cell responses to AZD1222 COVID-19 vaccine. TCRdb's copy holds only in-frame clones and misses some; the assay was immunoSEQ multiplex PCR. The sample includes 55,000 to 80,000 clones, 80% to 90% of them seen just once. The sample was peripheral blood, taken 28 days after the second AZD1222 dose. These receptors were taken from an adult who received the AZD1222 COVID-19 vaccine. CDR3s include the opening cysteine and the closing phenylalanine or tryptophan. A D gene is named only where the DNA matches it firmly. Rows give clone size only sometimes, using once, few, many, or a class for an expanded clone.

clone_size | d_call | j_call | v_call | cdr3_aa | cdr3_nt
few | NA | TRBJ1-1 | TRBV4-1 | CASSQDGFGAEAFF | TGCGCCAGCAGCCAAGATGGATTTGGGGCTGAAGCTTTCTTT
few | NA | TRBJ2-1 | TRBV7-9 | CASSTLGREQFF | TGTGCCAGCAGCACCTTAGGAAGGGAGCAGTTCTTC
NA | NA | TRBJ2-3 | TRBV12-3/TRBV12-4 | CASTAVRTDTQYF | TGTGCCAGCACGGCGGTACGCACAGATACGCAGTATTTT
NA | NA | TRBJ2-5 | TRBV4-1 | CASSQGVGAGIGETQYF | TGCGCCAGCAGCCAAGGAGTGGGAGCCGGGATTGGAGAGACCCAGTACTTC
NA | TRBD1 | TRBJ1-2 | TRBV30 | CAWTRGANYGYTF | TGTGCCTGGACCAGGGGGGCTAACTATGGCTACACCTTC
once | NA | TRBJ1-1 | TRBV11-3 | CASSLFYTEAFF | TGTGCCAGCAGCTTATTCTACACTGAAGCTTTCTTT
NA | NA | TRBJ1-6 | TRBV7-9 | CASSRTETGANSPLHF | TGTGCCAGCAGCCGAACTGAGACAGGCGCGAATTCACCCCTCCACTTT
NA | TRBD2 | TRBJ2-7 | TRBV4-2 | CASSQTATSGTTYEQYF | TGTGCCAGCAGCCAAACCGCGACTAGCGGGACCACCTACGAGCAGTACTTC
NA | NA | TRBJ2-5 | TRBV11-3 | CASSPKETQYF | TGTGCCAGCAGCCCCAAAGAGACCCAGTACTTC
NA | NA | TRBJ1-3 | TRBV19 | CASSIGPGGTIYF | TGTGCCAGTAGTATAGGCCCCGGTGGCACCATATATTTT
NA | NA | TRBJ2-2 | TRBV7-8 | CASSLARAETGELFF | TGTGCCAGCAGCTTAGCGAGGGCCGAAACCGGGGAGCTGTTTTTT
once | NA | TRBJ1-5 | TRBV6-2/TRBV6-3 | CASSHNGRGRYNQPQHF | TGTGCCAGCAGCCATAACGGCCGAGGCAGGTACAATCAGCCCCAGCATTTT
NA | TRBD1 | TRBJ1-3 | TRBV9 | CASSVGSGTGASGNTIYF | TGTGCCAGCAGCGTAGGGTCCGGGACAGGGGCCTCTGGAAACACCATATATTTT
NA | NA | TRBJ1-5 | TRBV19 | CASGSYGTHQPQHF | TGTGCCAGTGGTAGTTACGGGACTCATCAGCCCCAGCATTTT
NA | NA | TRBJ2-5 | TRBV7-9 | CASRSKETQYF | TGTGCCAGCAGGTCCAAAGAGACCCAGTACTTC
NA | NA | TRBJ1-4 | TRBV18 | CASSPPGDNEKLFF | TGTGCCAGCTCACCACCGGGGGATAATGAAAAACTGTTTTTT
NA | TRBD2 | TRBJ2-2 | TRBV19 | CASSKPGLAGSVGELFF | TGTGCCAGTAGTAAACCGGGACTAGCGGGGTCGGTCGGGGAGCTGTTTTTT
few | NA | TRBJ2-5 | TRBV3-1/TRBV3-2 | CASSQGGAYTEAQYF | TGTGCCAGCAGCCAAGGGGGGGCCTATACAGAGGCCCAGTACTTC
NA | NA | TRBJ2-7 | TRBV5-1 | CASSRGDTDYEQYF | TGCGCCAGCAGCCGCGGGGACACAGACTACGAGCAGTACTTC
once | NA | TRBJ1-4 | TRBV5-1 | CASSLHWDGEGTNEKLFF | TGCGCCAGCAGCTTGCATTGGGACGGCGAGGGGACTAATGAAAAACTGTTTTTT
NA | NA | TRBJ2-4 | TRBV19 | CASSIGWAVKNIQYF | TGTGCCAGTAGTATTGGGTGGGCGGTCAAAAACATTCAGTACTTC
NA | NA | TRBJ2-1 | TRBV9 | CASSVVASLSYNEQFF | TGTGCCAGCAGCGTAGTAGCTAGTCTCTCCTACAATGAGCAGTTCTTC
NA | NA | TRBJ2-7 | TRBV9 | CASSVAGHATYEQYF | TGTGCCAGCAGCGTAGCTGGACACGCAACCTACGAGCAGTACTTC
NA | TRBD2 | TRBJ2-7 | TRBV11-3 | CASSPGGGREQYF | TGTGCCAGCAGCCCCGGGGGGGGTCGGGAGCAGTACTTC
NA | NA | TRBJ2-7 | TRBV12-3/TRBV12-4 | CASSLMATHEQYF | TGTGCCAGCAGTTTAATGGCTACCCACGAGCAGTACTTC
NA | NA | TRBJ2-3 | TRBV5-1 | CASSLAAGAAGVNTDTQYF | TGCGCCAGCAGCTTAGCGGCGGGGGCGGCGGGGGTAAACACAGATACGCAGTATTTT
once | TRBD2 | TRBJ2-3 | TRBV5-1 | CASSFPAGGRTDTQYF | TGCGCCAGCAGCTTCCCTGCGGGAGGGCGGACAGATACGCAGTATTTT
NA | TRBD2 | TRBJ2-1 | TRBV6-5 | CASSYSPSGNIDEQFF | TGTGCCAGCAGTTACTCCCCTAGCGGGAATATCGATGAGCAGTTCTTC
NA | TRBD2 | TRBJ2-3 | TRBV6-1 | CASSERGGGLDTQYF | TGTGCCAGCAGTGAACGGGGGGGAGGATTGGATACGCAGTATTTT
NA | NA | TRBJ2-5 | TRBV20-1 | CSVGPGETQYF | TGCAGTGTAGGACCTGGTGAGACCCAGTACTTC
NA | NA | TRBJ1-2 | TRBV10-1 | CASSESREVGYTF | TGCGCCAGCAGTGAGTCGCGGGAGGTTGGCTACACCTTC
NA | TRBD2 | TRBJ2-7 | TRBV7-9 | CASTTAPGGVLAEHESTYEQYF | TGTGCCAGCACCACCGCCCCCGGGGGAGTACTAGCGGAGCATGAAAGCACTTACGAGCAGTACTTC
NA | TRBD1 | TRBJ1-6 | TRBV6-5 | CASSPTGGVGSPLHF | TGTGCCAGCAGTCCAACAGGGGGCGTGGGTTCACCCCTCCACTTT
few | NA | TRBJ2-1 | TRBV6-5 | CASSSPGYNEQFF | TGTGCCAGCAGTTCTCCAGGGTACAATGAGCAGTTCTTC
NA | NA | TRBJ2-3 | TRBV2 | CASSELAWTDTQYF | TGTGCCAGCAGTGAGCTGGCTTGGACAGATACGCAGTATTTT
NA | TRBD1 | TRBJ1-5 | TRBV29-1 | CSVGGLGNQPQHF | TGCAGCGTAGGGGGCCTTGGCAATCAGCCCCAGCATTTT
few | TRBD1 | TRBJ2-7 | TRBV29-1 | CSVEGTGAYEQYF | TGCAGCGTTGAAGGGACAGGAGCCTACGAGCAGTACTTC
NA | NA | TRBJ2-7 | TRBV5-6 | CASSLLGMVAYEQYF | TGTGCCAGCAGCTTGCTAGGGATGGTGGCCTACGAGCAGTACTTC
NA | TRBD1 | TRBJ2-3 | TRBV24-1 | CATSDWTGGAADTQYF | TGTGCCACCAGTGACTGGACAGGGGGCGCCGCAGATACGCAGTATTTT
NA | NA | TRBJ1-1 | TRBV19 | CASTPKLNTEAFF | TGTGCCAGTACCCCCAAGCTGAACACTGAAGCTTTCTTT
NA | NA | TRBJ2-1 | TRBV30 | CAWAGTEYNEQFF | TGTGCCTGGGCCGGGACGGAGTACAATGAGCAGTTCTTC
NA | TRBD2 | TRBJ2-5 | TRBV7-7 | CASSLAGRWETQYF | TGTGCCAGCAGCTTAGCCGGGAGGTGGGAGACCCAGTACTTC
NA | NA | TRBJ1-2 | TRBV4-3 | CASSQEGGEDYTF | TGCGCCAGCAGCCAAGAGGGCGGAGAGGACTACACCTTC
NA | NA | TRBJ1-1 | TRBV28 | CASRIGAEAFF | TGTGCCAGCCGAATTGGGGCTGAAGCTTTCTTT
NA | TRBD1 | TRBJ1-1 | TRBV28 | CASSLTGEDTEAFF | TGTGCCAGCAGCTTGACAGGGGAGGACACTGAAGCTTTCTTT
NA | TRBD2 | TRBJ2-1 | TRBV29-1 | CSVEGLAGLYNEQFF | TGCAGCGTCGAGGGACTAGCGGGACTCTACAATGAGCAGTTCTTC
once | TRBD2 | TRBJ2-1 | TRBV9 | CASSVRTSGYNEQFF | TGTGCCAGCAGCGTCCGGACTAGCGGCTACAATGAGCAGTTCTTC
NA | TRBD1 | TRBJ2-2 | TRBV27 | CASSSIYTGVFANTGELFF | TGTGCCAGCAGTTCTATATACACAGGGGTATTCGCGAACACCGGGGAGCTGTTTTTT